Each of the 16 T cell receptor beta chains below was sequenced from the same sample in a study of blood T cell repertoires in COVID-19. Assay used: immunoSEQ multiplex PCR; TCRdb lists only in-frame clones, some missing. The sample lists roughly 74,000 clones, 84% occurring once. Sequenced sample: peripheral blood. The source of these receptors is a man between 65 and 85 years old with acute or convalescent COVID-19.

J is TRBJ1-6 and V is TRBV13; D might be TRBD1 (6 bases). This CDR3 spans 15 amino acids. Germline CDR1 PRHDT, CDR2 FYEKMQ (reference sequence). V lost 6 bases, J lost 9 bases, and 18 bases lay in between. The CDR3 DNA reads as TGTGCCAGCAGATGGGGGGGCGGCGGGGGTTCACCCCTCCACTTT. This codes for CASRWGGGGGSPLHF.

CDR3 in amino acids: CASSFLGSTRVNEQFF. The CDR3 DNA sequence: TGTGCCAGCAGTTTCTTGGGGTCGACTAGGGTAAATGAGCAGTTCTTC. This sequence joins TRBV28 and TRBJ2-1; D might be TRBD2 (6 bases). There are 16 residues in the CDR3. V lost 3 bases and J 7 bases, leaving 19 bases between the germline ends. The V gene's germline CDR1 is MDHEN and CDR2 SYDVKM. The entire variable domain, with the rest obtained from reference TRBV28 and TRBJ2-1, is as follows: DVKVTQSSRYLVKRTGEKVFLECVQDMDHENMFWYRQDPGLGLRLIYFSYDVKMKEKGDIPEGYSVSREKKERFSLILESASTNQTSMYLCASSFLGSTRVNEQFFGPGTRLTVL.

The V gene is TRBV19, the J gene TRBJ2-1; 7 bases map to TRBD2. The CDR3 consists of 14 residues. V trimming: 5 bases; J trimming: 9 bases; junction bases outside the gene matches: 10. Germline-derived CDR1 and CDR2 are LNHDA and SQIVND (reference sequence). For the CDR3, the DNA is TGTGCCAGTAGTTCGGGGGGAGGGGTCAGTGAGCAGTTCTTC. It translates to CASSSGGGVSEQFF.

This chain joins TRBV2 and TRBJ2-7; D unresolved. With 4 bases removed from V and 4 bases from J, the gap between germline ends came to 8 bases. From germline, CDR1 is SNHLY and CDR2 FYNNEI. This CDR3 region has 12 residues. CDR3 in amino acids: CASSGDSYEQYF. The CDR3 DNA follows: TGTGCCAGCAGTGGAGATTCATACGAGCAGTACTTC.

The chain combines TRBV11-2 with TRBJ2-1; 8 positions agree with TRBD2. Germline CDR1 and CDR2: SGHAT and FQNNGV. V shed 3 bases, J shed 6 bases, and the junction held 1 base outside the gene matches. The CDR3 length is 13 residues. CDR3 protein: CASSLSGSNEQFF. The CDR3 DNA reads TGTGCCAGCAGCTTGAGCGGGAGCAATGAGCAGTTCTTC.

The J gene is TRBJ2-2, the V gene TRBV9; 9 nucleotides agree with TRBD2. With 3 bases clipped from V and 3 bases from J, the junction kept 3 bases outside the gene matches. The CDR3 is 15 residues long. Germline V gives CDR1 SGDLS, CDR2 YYNGEE. CDR3 sequence (DNA): TGTGCCAGCAGCGAGACTAGCGGATACACCGGGGAGCTGTTTTTT. Encoded protein: CASSETSGYTGELFF.

In nucleotides, the CDR3 is TGTGCCAGCCATACAGGGGGCGATGAAAAACTGTTTTTT. Amino acids: CASHTGGDEKLFF. The rearrangement uses TRBV28 and TRBJ1-4; 9 nucleotides agree with TRBD1. Germline CDR1 is MDHEN and CDR2 is SYDVKM. CDR3 length: 13 amino acids. Germline trimming cut 8 bases from V and 6 bases from J; bases unmatched to any gene: 4.

The chain has TRBV7-8 and TRBJ2-2; TRBD1 might be the D (6 bases). This CDR3 is 16 amino acids long. The germline V and J ends were trimmed by 5 bases and 1 base, with 14 bases remaining between them. Germline CDR1 reads SGHVS; CDR2 reads FQNEAQ. Here the CDR3 reads CASSRGQTGNTGELFF. The CDR3 region has the DNA TGTGCCAGCAGCCGAGGGCAGACAGGGAACACCGGGGAGCTGTTTTTT.

This clone appeared once. The chain couples TRBV19 to TRBJ1-2; D not certain. The CDR3 loop spans 11 amino acids. The V end lost 11 bases, the J end lost 5 bases, and 12 bases lay between the germline ends. CDR1 is LNHDA, CDR2 SQIVND, per germline (reference sequence). The CDR3 DNA is TGTGCCCGCACGTTCCGGTATGGCTACACCTTC. This sequence encodes CARTFRYGYTF.

The chain uses TRBV5-5 and TRBJ2-2; TRBD2 is a possible D gene (6 bases). CDR3 length equals 15 residues. Germline V gives CDR1 SGHKS, CDR2 YYEKEE (reference sequence). V was trimmed by 0 bases and J by 5 bases, leaving 11 bases between them. CDR3 coding DNA: TGTGCCAGCAGCTTGGTCGGGGGAGAAACCGGGGAGCTGTTTTTT. Residues: CASSLVGGETGELFF.

This clone turned up a few times. V gene TRBV6-5 combines with J gene TRBJ1-2; TRBD1 aligns across 7 bases. CDR3 length: 14 amino acids. CDR1 and CDR2 (germline): MNHEY, SVGAGI. With 8 bases clipped from V and 8 bases from J, the junction kept 14 bases outside the gene matches. The CDR3 DNA sequence: TGTGCCAGCGTCATACTGACAGGGACGGGGGGCTACACCTTC. Its translation is CASVILTGTGGYTF.

The CDR3 region is CATSSRSGGYEQYF. Here the CDR3 DNA reads TGTGCCACCAGCAGTCGGTCAGGGGGCTACGAGCAGTACTTC. V and J are TRBV15 and TRBJ2-7; 7 bases agree with TRBD1. CDR1 is LNHNV, CDR2 YYDKDF, per germline (reference sequence). Losses at the gene ends were 3 bases for V and 3 bases for J; bases not matched to a gene: 5. This CDR3 is built from 14 residues.

The chain joins TRBV5-6 to TRBJ2-4, with D possibly TRBD2 on 6 matching bases. The germline V and J ends were trimmed by 4 bases and 3 bases, with 17 bases remaining between them. This CDR3 contains 16 residues. The germline V gene has CDR1 SGHDT and CDR2 YYEEEE. The CDR3 DNA is TGTGCCAGCAGCCGGAGGGTAGGGGAGGTCAAAAACATTCAGTACTTC. Translated: CASSRRVGEVKNIQYF. The full variable domain, its missing parts supplied by reference TRBV5-6 and TRBJ2-4, is DAGVTQSPTHLIKTRGQQVTLRCSPKSGHDTVSWYQQALGQGPQFIFQYYEEEERQRGNFPDRFSGHQFPNYSSELNVNALLLGDSALYLCASSRRVGEVKNIQYFGAGTRLSVL.

V and J are TRBV3-1 (or the pseudogene TRBV3-2) and TRBJ1-6; D unclear. Trimming pared 0 bases from V and 9 bases from J, leaving 18 bases between. The CDR3 spans 17 residues. Per the germline V gene, CDR1 is LGHDT and CDR2 is YNNKEL (reference sequence). As DNA, the CDR3 is TGTGCCAGCAGCCAAGAGGAGAATCTGCAAAGTAGTTCACCCCTCCACTTT. It translates to CASSQEENLQSSSPLHF.

The rearrangement joins TRBV4-3 to TRBJ2-3; D remains unclear. V was trimmed by 0 bases and J by 2 bases, leaving 6 bases between them. The CDR3 extends over 14 amino acids. Germline V gives CDR1 LGHNA, CDR2 YSLEER. This CDR3 is CASSQEYYTDTQYF. CDR3 DNA: TGCGCCAGCAGCCAAGAGTATTACACAGATACGCAGTATTTT.

The chain carries TRBV7-2 and TRBJ1-6, with unresolved D. Germline V gives CDR1 SGHTA, CDR2 FQGNSA. The CDR3 consists of 14 residues. V was shortened by 1 base and J by 5 bases, with 6 bases between the two germline ends. The CDR3 DNA reads TGTGCCAGCAGCTTAGAACAGAATAATTCACCCCTCCACTTT. This sequence encodes CASSLEQNNSPLHF.